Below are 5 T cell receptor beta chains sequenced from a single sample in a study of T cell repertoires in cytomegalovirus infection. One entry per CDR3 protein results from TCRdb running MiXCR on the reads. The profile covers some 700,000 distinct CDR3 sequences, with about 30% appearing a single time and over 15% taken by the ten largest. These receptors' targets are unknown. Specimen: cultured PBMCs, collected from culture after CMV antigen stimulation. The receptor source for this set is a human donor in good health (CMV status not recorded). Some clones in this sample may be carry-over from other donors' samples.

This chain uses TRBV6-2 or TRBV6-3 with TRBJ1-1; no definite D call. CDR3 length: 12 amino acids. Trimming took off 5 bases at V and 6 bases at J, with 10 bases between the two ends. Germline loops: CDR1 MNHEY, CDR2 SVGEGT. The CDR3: CASSDGRAEAFF. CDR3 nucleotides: TGTGCCAGCAGTGACGGGAGGGCTGAAGCTTTCTTT.

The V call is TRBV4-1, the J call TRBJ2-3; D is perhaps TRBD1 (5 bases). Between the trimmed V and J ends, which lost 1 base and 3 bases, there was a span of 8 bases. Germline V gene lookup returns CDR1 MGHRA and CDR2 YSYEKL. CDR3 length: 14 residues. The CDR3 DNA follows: TGCGCCAGCAGCCAAGCCAGGGCAACAGATACGCAGTATTTT. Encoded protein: CASSQARATDTQYF.

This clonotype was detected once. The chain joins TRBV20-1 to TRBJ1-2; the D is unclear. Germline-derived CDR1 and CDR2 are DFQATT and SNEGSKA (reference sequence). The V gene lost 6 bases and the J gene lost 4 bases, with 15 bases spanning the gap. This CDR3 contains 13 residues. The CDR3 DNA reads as TGCAGTGCCCTGCCGATCCGTTTCTATGGCTACACCTTC. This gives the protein CSALPIRFYGYTF.

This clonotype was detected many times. The CDR3 sequence is CASSLVGTVQGSTDTQYF. The CDR3 DNA is TGTGCCAGCAGCTTAGTGGGGACCGTACAAGGAAGCACAGATACGCAGTATTTT. This chain uses TRBV7-8 with TRBJ2-3; perhaps D is TRBD1 or TRBD2 (5 bases each). V was pared by 1 base and J by 0 bases, with 17 bases between. Germline loops: CDR1 SGHVS, CDR2 FQNEAQ. The CDR3 is 18 residues long.

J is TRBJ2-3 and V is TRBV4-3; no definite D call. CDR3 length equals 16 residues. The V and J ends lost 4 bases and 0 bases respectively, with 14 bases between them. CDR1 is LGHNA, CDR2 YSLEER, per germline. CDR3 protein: CASSRRWASSTDTQYF. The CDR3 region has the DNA TGCGCCAGCAGCCGACGGTGGGCCTCTAGCACAGATACGCAGTATTTT.